Following are 5 T cell receptor beta chains from one sample sequenced in a study of shared clonotypes between healthy human individuals. Using immunoSEQ multiplex PCR, the repertoire was profiled, and TCRdb retains in-frame clones only, with some absent. The table lists more than 2 million clones, approximately 95% of them singletons, with 0.1% to 0.15% in the top ten. Sequenced input: naive CD4+ T cells sorted from blood. The subset was: CD45RA+ positively selected. These receptors all stem from a man aged 18 to 35 in good health.

The chain employs TRBV4-1 and TRBJ2-7; 7 bases line up with TRBD2. J gave up 6 bases and V 1 base, and 3 bases lay outside the gene matches. CDR3 size: 13 residues. The germline V gene has CDR1 MGHRA and CDR2 YSYEKL. The CDR3 region is CASSQAGGVEQYF. CDR3 nucleotide sequence: TGCGCCAGCAGCCAAGCTGGGGGGGTCGAGCAGTACTTC.

The CDR3 DNA is TGTGCCAGCAGGACCGGGACTACTCGCTACGAGCAGTACTTC. This codes for CASRTGTTRYEQYF. J is TRBJ2-7 and V is TRBV6-1, with 7 bases matching TRBD2. J gave up 3 bases and V 6 bases, and 8 bases lay outside the gene matches. The CDR3 is made up of 14 amino acids. Germline V lookup: CDR1 MNHNS, CDR2 SASEGT.

Details on this clone: The sample carries other DNA sequences with the same CDR3. The chain is built from TRBV11-2 and TRBJ2-4, with a weak D call TRBD2 (5 bases). Germline lookup yields CDR1 SGHAT and CDR2 FQNNGV. The CDR3 is 14 residues long. V dropped 3 bases and J dropped 0 bases, with 6 bases sitting between them. CDR3 loop: CASSFGLAKNIQYF. CDR3 sequence (DNA): TGTGCCAGCAGCTTTGGACTAGCCAAAAACATTCAGTACTTC.

The chain links TRBV5-1 to TRBJ2-1, with TRBD2 matching 7 bases. CDR3 length: 17 amino acids. Losses at the gene ends were 0 bases for V and 0 bases for J; bases not matched to a gene: 6. Germline CDR1 reads SGHRS; CDR2 reads YFSETQ. CDR3 sequence: CASSLALTGGSYNEQFF. The CDR3 coding sequence is TGCGCCAGCAGCTTGGCCCTTACGGGGGGCTCCTACAATGAGCAGTTCTTC.

The chain uses TRBV28 and TRBJ1-3; D not certain. This CDR3 contains 12 residues. Germline CDR1 and CDR2: MDHEN and SYDVKM. The V gene lost 10 bases and the J gene lost 1 base, with 8 bases spanning the gap. CDR3 DNA sequence: TGTGCCACCGCGGGTTCTGGAAACACCATATATTTT. It codes for CATAGSGNTIYF.